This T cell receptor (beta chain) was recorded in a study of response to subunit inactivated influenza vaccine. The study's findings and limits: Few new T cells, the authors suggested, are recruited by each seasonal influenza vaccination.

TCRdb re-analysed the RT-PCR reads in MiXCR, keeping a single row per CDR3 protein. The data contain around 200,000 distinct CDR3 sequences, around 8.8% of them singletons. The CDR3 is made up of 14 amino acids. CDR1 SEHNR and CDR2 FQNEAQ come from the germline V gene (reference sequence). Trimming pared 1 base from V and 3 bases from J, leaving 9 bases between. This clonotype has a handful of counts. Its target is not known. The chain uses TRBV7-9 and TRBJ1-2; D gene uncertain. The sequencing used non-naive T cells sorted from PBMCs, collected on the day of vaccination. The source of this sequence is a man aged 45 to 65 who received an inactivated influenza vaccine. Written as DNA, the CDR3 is TGTGCCAGCAGCTTAGGAGATCCGCACTATGGCTACACCTTC. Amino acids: CASSLGDPHYGYTF.